The present T cell receptor beta chain was sequenced within a study of cytomegalovirus exposure and HLA in healthy donors. About the research overall: The approximately 120 validation repertoires, a later analysis reported, used the same platform as the roughly 710 first-cohort repertoires.

Data came from immunoSEQ multiplex PCR; TCRdb stores just in-frame clones and leaves some out. The sample yields 110,000 or so clones, 95% seen once. For this clone: Antigen specificity is unknown.

CDR3 length: 17 amino acids. V was shortened by 3 bases and J by 6 bases, with 20 bases between the two germline ends. Germline V lookup: CDR1 MNHNS, CDR2 SASEGT. Overall study findings and caveats: Reports described diagnosis of cytomegalovirus status by the classifier as highly specific and sensitive.

The donors belonged to the 120-subject validation cohort, separate from the roughly 650-subject first cohort. The source of this sequence is a woman younger than 35 in good health and CMV-seronegative. This rearrangement joins TRBV6-1 to TRBJ1-4, with D perhaps matching TRBD1 (5 bases). The sequenced sample was PBMCs. This CDR3 reads CASSEAGFQVGDEKLFF. The CDR3 DNA is TGTGCCAGCAGTGAGGCAGGGTTTCAAGTTGGGGATGAAAAACTGTTTTTT.